This T cell receptor (beta chain) came from a study of Graves' ophthalmopathy and Graves' hyperthyroidism. Whole-study context: Peripheral blood (taken before any treatment) was collected at initial diagnosis.

As concerns this clonotype: Its specificity is unknown. This could be a read error, since a much larger clone is one nucleotide away.

RNA transcripts were the source from which TCR beta CDR3 regions were amplified. Second-round multiplex PCR came after a first-round RT-PCR that employed HTBI primers. One entry per CDR3 protein results from TCRdb running MiXCR on the multiplex PCR reads. The profile covers roughly 400,000 distinct CDR3 sequences, with 15% appearing a single time and 7% taken by the ten largest. Study-level points and caveats: Among expanded thyroid clonotypes above 0.001 frequency, most also occurred in blood.

Certain patients were not enrolled. These were patients with other autoimmune diseases, uncontrolled infections, pregnancy or lactation. The TCR originated in a woman between 18 and 30 years old with stable Graves' hyperthyroidism. Sequencing was done on a sample of peripheral blood.

CDR3 in DNA: TGTACCAGCAGTTCCCACGGGAACACTGAAGCTTTCTTT. It is translated as CTSSSHGNTEAFF. The V call is TRBV6-5, the J call TRBJ1-1, with D hard to call. From germline, CDR1 is MNHEY and CDR2 SVGAGI. CDR3 length equals 13 residues.